Below are 25 T cell receptor beta chains sequenced from a single sample in a study of T cell responses to AZD1222 COVID-19 vaccine. Sequencing used immunoSEQ multiplex PCR; TCRdb keeps in-frame clones, though not all of them. The sample includes 100,000 or so clones, about 85% seen only once; the top ten take around 1.8%. The sample was peripheral blood, taken on day 0 of AZD1222 vaccination. These receptor sequences come from an adult in good health.

In this sample, this clone turned up once. The chain recombines TRBV7-9 with TRBJ2-1; D is ambiguous. This CDR3 has 14 residues. Germline V CDR1 and CDR2: SEHNR, FQNEAQ (reference sequence). Deletions cut 5 bases from V and 8 bases from J, with 16 bases between. The DNA for the CDR3 is TGTGCCAGCAGCCAAAAGTGGCCCCGGGATGAGCAGTTCTTC. Its protein product is CASSQKWPRDEQFF.

This rearrangement joins TRBV30 to TRBJ2-7, with D perhaps matching TRBD1 (9 bases). Trimming left V 0 bases short and J 6 bases short, with 18 bases between. CDR1 and CDR2 (germline): GTSNPN, SVGIG (reference sequence). CDR3 size: 15 residues. The CDR3 region is CAWSVHGTGTSEQYF. The CDR3 nucleotides are TGTGCCTGGAGTGTACATGGGACAGGGACTAGCGAGCAGTACTTC.

The chain employs TRBV19 and TRBJ2-1; either TRBD1 or TRBD2 may supply D (6 bases each). In germline, CDR1 is LNHDA, CDR2 SQIVND (reference sequence). The V end was cut by 7 bases, the J end by 5 bases, with 18 bases between. The CDR3 is made up of 15 amino acids. CDR3 sequence (DNA): TGTGCCAGTACTCTAATGGGGGGCAGGCACAATGAGCAGTTCTTC. It translates to CASTLMGGRHNEQFF.

V is TRBV10-3 and J is TRBJ2-7, with D perhaps matching TRBD1 or TRBD2 (5 bases each). Trimming took 7 bases from V and 3 from J, leaving 13 bases between them. This CDR3 comprises 13 residues. The germline V gene encodes CDR1 ENHRY and CDR2 SYGVKD. CDR3 region: CAINGAQSYEQYF. The CDR3 coding sequence is TGTGCCATCAACGGGGCACAGAGCTACGAGCAGTACTTC.

The chain uses TRBV28 and TRBJ2-7; maybe TRBD1 (5 bases). The CDR3 length is 15 residues. V gave up 5 bases and J gave up 5 bases, with 19 bases separating them. The germline gives CDR1 MDHEN, CDR2 SYDVKM. CDR3 bases: TGTGCCAGCAGTCAGGACACCCACCTCGGGCACGAGCAGTACTTC. The encoded protein is CASSQDTHLGHEQYF. The full variable domain, rest sourced from reference TRBV28 and TRBJ2-7, is DVKVTQSSRYLVKRTGEKVFLECVQDMDHENMFWYRQDPGLGLRLIYFSYDVKMKEKGDIPEGYSVSREKKERFSLILESASTNQTSMYLCASSQDTHLGHEQYFGPGTRLTVT.

The gene calls are TRBV4-1 and TRBJ1-4; D is unclear. Trimming left V 0 bases short and J 4 bases short, with 15 bases between. Germline V gene lookup returns CDR1 MGHRA and CDR2 YSYEKL. CDR3 size: 17 residues. The CDR3 coding sequence is TGCGCCAGCAGCCAAGATCTTCCAACCCCCTATAATGAAAAACTGTTTTTT. The encoded protein is CASSQDLPTPYNEKLFF.

In the case of this clone: Compared with germline, one end of the junction differs, possibly owing to a read error. The chain combines TRBV29-1 with TRBJ2-1; TRBD2 agrees at 10 bases. The CDR3 has 16 residues. From germline, CDR1 is SQVTM and CDR2 ANQGSEA. CDR3 sequence reads: CSVEDLSGRFSNEQLF. In DNA form, the CDR3 reads TGCAGCGTTGAAGATCTTAGCGGGAGGTTTTCCAATGAGCAGCTCTTC.

V is TRBV5-4 and J is TRBJ2-4, with 10 bases aligning to TRBD1. CDR3 length: 15 residues. The V gene end was trimmed by 4 bases and the J gene end by 9 bases; junction bases not matched to a gene: 10. Germline-derived CDR1 and CDR2 are SGHNT and YYREEE (reference sequence). CDR3 bases: TGTGCCAGCAGCGTCGGGACAGGGGATCGAAGCATTCAGTACTTC. Its protein product is CASSVGTGDRSIQYF.

The V gene is TRBV5-8, the J gene TRBJ1-2, with 7 nucleotides matching TRBD1. There are 14 residues in the CDR3. V shed 7 bases and J 4 bases; nucleotides not matched to a gene: 10. CDR1 SGHTS and CDR2 YDEGEE come from the germline V gene. The CDR3 DNA reads TGTGCCAGCGAGTTAGGGGGCGTCTCCTATGGCTACACCTTC. Translated: CASELGGVSYGYTF.

The V call is TRBV19, the J call TRBJ1-1, with D hard to call. Trimming took 5 bases from V and 1 from J, leaving 11 bases between them. The CDR3 totals 14 residues. Germline V gives CDR1 LNHDA, CDR2 SQIVND (reference sequence). The CDR3 DNA follows: TGTGCCAGTAGTTACCAACACGAGAACACTGAAGCTTTCTTT. This codes for CASSYQHENTEAFF.

This chain uses TRBV3-1 (or the pseudogene TRBV3-2) with TRBJ1-6, with D perhaps TRBD1 (6 bases). The V gene's germline CDR1 is LGHDT and CDR2 YNNKEL (reference sequence). Trimming pared 6 bases from V and 9 bases from J, leaving 15 bases between. This CDR3 spans 14 amino acids. The CDR3 here is CASSEGGGGSPLHF. In DNA form, the CDR3 reads TGTGCCAGCAGTGAAGGGGGGGGAGGTTCACCCCTCCACTTT.

The chain combines TRBV28 with TRBJ2-1, with a weak D call TRBD1 (6 bases). The CDR3 runs 16 residues. The germline V gene encodes CDR1 MDHEN and CDR2 SYDVKM. The V gene lost 2 bases and the J gene lost 2 bases, with 13 bases spanning the gap. The CDR3 is CASSLVGPGAYNEQFF. Here the CDR3 DNA reads TGTGCCAGCAGTTTAGTTGGGCCAGGGGCCTACAATGAGCAGTTCTTC.

By sample share, this clone is medium-sized. The chain carries TRBV19 and TRBJ1-4; no reliable D call. The germline V and J ends were trimmed by 10 bases and 0 bases, with 6 bases remaining between them. CDR1 LNHDA and CDR2 SQIVND come from the germline V gene (reference sequence). The CDR3 runs to 12 residues. The CDR3: CATTTTNEKLFF. CDR3 DNA sequence: TGTGCCACCACGACAACTAATGAAAAACTGTTTTTT. Combining the CDR3 with reference TRBV19 and TRBJ1-4 gives the whole variable domain DGGITQSPKYLFRKEGQNVTLSCEQNLNHDAMYWYRQDPGQGLRLIYYSQIVNDFQKGDIAEGYSVSREKKESFPLTVTSAQKNPTAFYLCATTTTNEKLFFGSGTQLSVL.

The chain carries TRBV27 and TRBJ2-7; TRBD2 aligns across 13 bases. The CDR3 length is 16 residues. The V segment lost 4 bases and the J segment 2 bases; nucleotides outside the gene matches: 5. Germline-derived CDR1 and CDR2 are MNHEY and SMNVEV (reference sequence). This CDR3 is CASSSGLAGTTYEQYF. The CDR3 bases are TGTGCCAGCAGTTCGGGACTAGCGGGAACTACCTACGAGCAGTACTTC.

The chain joins TRBV5-1 to TRBJ2-3; 14 positions agree with TRBD2. Germline V gene lookup returns CDR1 SGHRS and CDR2 YFSETQ. V gave up 0 bases and J gave up 6 bases; unmatched junction bases: 3. The CDR3 length is 16 residues. The CDR3 is CASSLGLAGGKDTQYF. The CDR3, as DNA: TGCGCCAGCAGCTTGGGACTAGCGGGAGGGAAGGATACGCAGTATTTT.

The rearrangement joins TRBV16 to TRBJ2-1; D not certain. Germline V lookup: CDR1 KGHSY, CDR2 FQNENV. Trimming left V 6 bases short and J 6 bases short, with 12 bases between. The CDR3 covers 13 residues. CDR3 amino acids: CASREAVGNEQFF. In nucleotides, the CDR3 is TGTGCCAGCAGAGAGGCTGTAGGCAATGAGCAGTTCTTC. Full variable domain (missing parts from reference TRBV16 and TRBJ2-1): GEEVAQTPKHLVRGEGQKAKLYCAPIKGHSYVFWYQQVLKNEFKFLISFQNENVFDETGMPKERFSAKCLPNSPCSLEIQATKLEDSAVYFCASREAVGNEQFFGPGTRLTVL.

The V call is TRBV18, the J call TRBJ2-7, with a possible D match to TRBD2 (5 bases). The CDR3 consists of 14 residues. The germline CDR1 and CDR2 sequences are KGHSH and LQKENI. With 2 bases removed from V and 2 bases from J, the gap between germline ends came to 10 bases. The CDR3 sequence is CASSPGRQTYEQYF. CDR3 nucleotide sequence: TGTGCCAGCTCACCAGGGAGACAAACCTACGAGCAGTACTTC.

This rearrangement joins TRBV7-9 to TRBJ1-1; TRBD1 is a possible D gene (5 bases). Trimming took off 5 bases at V and 2 bases at J, with 15 bases between the two ends. The CDR3 sequence is 15 residues long. Germline V lookup: CDR1 SEHNR, CDR2 FQNEAQ (reference sequence). The CDR3 spells CASSPPWQGNTEAFF. DNA of the CDR3: TGTGCCAGCAGCCCCCCGTGGCAGGGAAACACTGAAGCTTTCTTT. Full variable domain (rest looked up from reference TRBV7-9 and TRBJ1-1): DTGVSQNPRHKITKRGQNVTFRCDPISEHNRLYWYRQTLGQGPEFLTYFQNEAQLEKSRLLSDRFSAERPKGSFSTLEIQRTEQGDSAMYLCASSPPWQGNTEAFFGQGTRLTVV.

The chain has TRBV29-1 and TRBJ2-7; tentative D call: TRBD2 (6 bases). The germline gives CDR1 SQVTM, CDR2 ANQGSEA. This CDR3 is built from 19 residues. V gave up 5 bases and J gave up 0 bases, with 29 bases separating them. CDR3 residues: CSVSGRTRRGGILSYEQYF. CDR3 bases: TGCAGCGTTTCCGGAAGGACCCGGAGGGGCGGTATACTCTCCTACGAGCAGTACTTC.

The chain employs TRBV11-2 and TRBJ2-5; the match to TRBD1 covers 7 bases. V dropped 0 bases and J dropped 0; count of bases not matched to a gene: 7. The CDR3 extends over 17 amino acids. Per the germline V gene, CDR1 is SGHAT and CDR2 is FQNNGV. The CDR3 spells CASSLDQGQTYQETQYF. The CDR3 DNA reads as TGTGCCAGCAGCTTAGATCAGGGACAGACGTACCAAGAGACCCAGTACTTC.

This sequence joins TRBV19 and TRBJ2-1; the match to TRBD2 covers 9 bases. After removal of 3 bases from V and 5 bases from J, the junction contained 8 bases not matched to a gene. From germline, CDR1 is LNHDA and CDR2 SQIVND (reference sequence). This CDR3 region has 16 residues. Written as DNA, the CDR3 is TGTGCCAGTAGTATCCCCACCGGGACTAGCCACAATGAGCAGTTCTTC. Amino acid sequence: CASSIPTGTSHNEQFF.

The rearrangement uses TRBV2 and TRBJ2-5; 11 bases are a match to TRBD1. J lost 5 bases, V lost 4 bases, and 6 bases had no gene match. The CDR3 is 15 amino acids. The germline CDR1 and CDR2 sequences are SNHLY and FYNNEI. This CDR3 is CASSGGQGAWETQYF. CDR3 sequence (DNA): TGTGCCAGCAGTGGCGGACAGGGGGCATGGGAGACCCAGTACTTC.

This rearrangement joins TRBV30 to TRBJ1-5; D is unresolved. CDR1 and CDR2 from the germline V gene are GTSNPN and SVGIG (reference sequence). The CDR3 totals 13 residues. V shed 3 bases and J shed 5 bases, with 11 bases lying between them. CDR3 bases: TGTGCCTGGAGCCCTACGACGGATCAGCCCCAGCATTTT. Protein sequence: CAWSPTTDQPQHF.

The chain has TRBV3-1 (or the pseudogene TRBV3-2) and TRBJ2-7; no clear D. CDR1 is LGHDT and CDR2 is YNNKEL in the germline V gene (reference sequence). Between the trimmed V and J ends, which lost 1 base and 4 bases, there was a span of 8 bases. The CDR3 sequence is 13 residues long. CDR3 sequence (DNA): TGTGCCAGCAGCCAAGGTAGATTATACGAGCAGTACTTC. Its translation: CASSQGRLYEQYF.

The genes are TRBV7-9 and TRBJ1-3, with D tentatively TRBD1 (5 bases). The germline gives CDR1 SEHNR, CDR2 FQNEAQ (reference sequence). The CDR3 covers 15 residues. Trimming pared 5 bases from V and 0 bases from J, leaving 11 bases between. CDR3 sequence reads: CASSPTGGSGNTIYF. In DNA form, the CDR3 reads TGTGCCAGCAGCCCAACCGGGGGCTCTGGAAACACCATATATTTT.